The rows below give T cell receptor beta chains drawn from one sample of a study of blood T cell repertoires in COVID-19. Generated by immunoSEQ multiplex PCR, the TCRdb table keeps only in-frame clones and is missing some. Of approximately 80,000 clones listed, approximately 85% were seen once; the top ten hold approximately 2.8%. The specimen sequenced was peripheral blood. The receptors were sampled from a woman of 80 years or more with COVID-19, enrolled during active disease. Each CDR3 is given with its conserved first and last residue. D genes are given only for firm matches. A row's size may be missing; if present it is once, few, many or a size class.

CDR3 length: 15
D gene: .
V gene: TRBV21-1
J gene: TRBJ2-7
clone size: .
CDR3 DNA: TGTGCCAGCAAAAAAGGGGGACGGGGCTCCTACGAGCAGTACTTC
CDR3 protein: CASKKGGRGSYEQYF

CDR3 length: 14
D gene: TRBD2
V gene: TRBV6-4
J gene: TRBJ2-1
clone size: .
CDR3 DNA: TGTGCCAGCCGGGGACTAGCGGGTAACAATGAGCAGTTCTTC
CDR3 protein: CASRGLAGNNEQFF

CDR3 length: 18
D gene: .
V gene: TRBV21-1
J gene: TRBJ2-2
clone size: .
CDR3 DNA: TGTGCCAGCAGCCCAAGGGGTGGCAGGGGCGCCAACACCGGGGAGCTGTTTTTT
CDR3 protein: CASSPRGGRGANTGELFF

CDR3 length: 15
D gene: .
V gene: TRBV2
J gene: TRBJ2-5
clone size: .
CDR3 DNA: TGTGCCAGCAGTGAAGCCCCGGGAGTACAAGAGACCCAGTACTTC
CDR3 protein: CASSEAPGVQETQYF

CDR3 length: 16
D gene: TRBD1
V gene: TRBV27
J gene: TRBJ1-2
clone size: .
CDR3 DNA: TGTGCCAGCAGTTTACGGTGGACAGGGGGGAACTATGGCTACACCTTC
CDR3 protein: CASSLRWTGGNYGYTF

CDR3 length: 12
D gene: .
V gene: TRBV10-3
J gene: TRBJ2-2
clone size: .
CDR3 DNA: TGTGCCGCCCGCGGGGTTGCCGGGGAGCTGTTTTTT
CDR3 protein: CAARGVAGELFF

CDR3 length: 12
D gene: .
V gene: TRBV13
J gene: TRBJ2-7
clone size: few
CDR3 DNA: TGTGCCAGCAGCTCGGACACCTACGAGCAGTACTTC
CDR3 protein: CASSSDTYEQYF

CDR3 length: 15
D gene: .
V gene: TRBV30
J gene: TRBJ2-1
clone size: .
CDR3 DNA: TGTGCCTGGAGTGGCCCGGGACTCCCATCCAATGAGCAGTTCTTC
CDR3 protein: CAWSGPGLPSNEQFF

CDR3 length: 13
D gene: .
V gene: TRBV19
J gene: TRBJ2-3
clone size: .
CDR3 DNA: TGTGCCACCACAGGTCCTTCGGCAGATACGCAGTATTTT
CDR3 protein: CATTGPSADTQYF

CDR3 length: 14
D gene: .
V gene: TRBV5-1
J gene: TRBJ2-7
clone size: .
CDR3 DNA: TGCGCCAGCAGCTTTTCAGGGGACTCCTACGAGCAGTACTTC
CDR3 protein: CASSFSGDSYEQYF

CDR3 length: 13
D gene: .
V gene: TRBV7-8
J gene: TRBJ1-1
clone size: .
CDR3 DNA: TGTGCCAGCAGCTTAGGCGGGGATACTGAAGCTTTCTTT
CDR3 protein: CASSLGGDTEAFF

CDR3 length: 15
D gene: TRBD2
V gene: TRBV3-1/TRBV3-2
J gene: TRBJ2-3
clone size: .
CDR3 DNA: TGTGCCAGCAGCCCGGGGACTAGGAGAGGAGATACGCAGTATTTT
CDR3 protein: CASSPGTRRGDTQYF

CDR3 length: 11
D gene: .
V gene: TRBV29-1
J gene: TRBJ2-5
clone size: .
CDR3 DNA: TGCAGCCACAGGGATTGGGAGACCCAGTACTTC
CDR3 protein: CSHRDWETQYF

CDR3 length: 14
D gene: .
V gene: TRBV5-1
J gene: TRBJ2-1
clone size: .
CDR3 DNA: TGCGCCAGCAGCTCTTCACTAGCTCGGGATGAGCAGTTCTTC
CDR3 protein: CASSSSLARDEQFF

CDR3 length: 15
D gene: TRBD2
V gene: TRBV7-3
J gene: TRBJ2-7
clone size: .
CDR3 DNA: TGTGCCAGCAGCCCACTAGCGGGGCCGACGGGGGAGCAGTACTTC
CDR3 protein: CASSPLAGPTGEQYF

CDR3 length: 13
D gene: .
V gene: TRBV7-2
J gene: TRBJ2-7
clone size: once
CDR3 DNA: TGTGCCAGCAGCCGCCCGGGGAGAAACGAGCAGTACTTC
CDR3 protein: CASSRPGRNEQYF

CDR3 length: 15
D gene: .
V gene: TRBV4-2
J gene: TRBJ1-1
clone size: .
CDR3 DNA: TGTGCCAGCAGCCAGGTGAGGGGACTCGCCCGAGGAGCTTTCTTT
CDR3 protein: CASSQVRGLARGAFF

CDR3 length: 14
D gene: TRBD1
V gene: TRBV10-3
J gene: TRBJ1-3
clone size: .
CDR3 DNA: TGTGCCATCAGTGTGACAGGGGAAGGAAACACCATATATTTT
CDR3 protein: CAISVTGEGNTIYF

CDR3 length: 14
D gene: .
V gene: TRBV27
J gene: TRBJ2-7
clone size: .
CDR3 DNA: TGTGCCAGCAGTTTATACAGGGGAGGCGACGAGCAGTACTTC
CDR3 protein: CASSLYRGGDEQYF

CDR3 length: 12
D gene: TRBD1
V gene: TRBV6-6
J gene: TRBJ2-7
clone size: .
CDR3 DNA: TGTGCCAGCAGGCAGGGGGACTACGAGCAGTACTTC
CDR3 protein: CASRQGDYEQYF

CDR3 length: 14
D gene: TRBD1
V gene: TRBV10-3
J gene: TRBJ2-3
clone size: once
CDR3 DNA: TGTGCCATCAGTCCCGGACAGGGAACAGATACGCAGTATTTT
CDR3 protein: CAISPGQGTDTQYF

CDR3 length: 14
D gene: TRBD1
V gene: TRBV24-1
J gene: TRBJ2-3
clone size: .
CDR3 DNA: TGTGCCACCAGTGACGTACAGGGGGCAGATACGCAGTATTTT
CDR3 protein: CATSDVQGADTQYF

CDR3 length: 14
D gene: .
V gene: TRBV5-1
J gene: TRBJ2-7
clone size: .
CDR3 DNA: TGCGCCAGCAGATCCAGCAGGGGATCCTACGAGCAGTACTTC
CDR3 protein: CASRSSRGSYEQYF

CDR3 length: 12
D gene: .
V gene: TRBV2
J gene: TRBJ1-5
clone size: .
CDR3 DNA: TGTGCCAGCAAAACAGGCAATCAGCCCCAGCATTTT
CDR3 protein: CASKTGNQPQHF

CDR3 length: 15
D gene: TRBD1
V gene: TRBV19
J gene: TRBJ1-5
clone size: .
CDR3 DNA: TGTGCCAGTAGTCAGGACAGGGGCCGCAATCAGCCCCAGCATTTT
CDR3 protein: CASSQDRGRNQPQHF

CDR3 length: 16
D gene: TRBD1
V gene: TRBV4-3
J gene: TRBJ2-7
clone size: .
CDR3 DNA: TGCGCCAGCAGCCAAGATTGGCAGGGGGCCACCTACGAGCAGTACTTC
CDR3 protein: CASSQDWQGATYEQYF

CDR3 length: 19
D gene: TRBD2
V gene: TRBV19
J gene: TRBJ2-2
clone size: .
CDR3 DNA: TGTGCCACCTTTGGGACTAGCGGGAGTTTTTTCTCAAACACCGGGGAGCTGTTTTTT
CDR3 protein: CATFGTSGSFFSNTGELFF

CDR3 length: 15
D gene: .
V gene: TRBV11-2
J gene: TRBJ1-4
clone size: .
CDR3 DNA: TGTGCCAGCAGCTTCCCGACAGGTTTCAATGAAAAACTGTTTTTT
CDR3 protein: CASSFPTGFNEKLFF

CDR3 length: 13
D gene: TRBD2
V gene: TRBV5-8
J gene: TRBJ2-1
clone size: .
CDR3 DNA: TGTGCCAGCAGCACGGGACTAGCCGGTGAGCAGTTCTTC
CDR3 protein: CASSTGLAGEQFF

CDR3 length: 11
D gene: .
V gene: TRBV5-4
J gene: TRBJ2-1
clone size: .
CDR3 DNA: TGTGCCAGCAGCTTGTCCCGGGAGCAGTTCTTC
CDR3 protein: CASSLSREQFF

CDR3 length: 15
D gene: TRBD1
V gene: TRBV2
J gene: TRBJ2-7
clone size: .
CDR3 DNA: TGTGCCAGCGTAGAGCATGACAGGGCCTCCTACGAGCAGTACTTC
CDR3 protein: CASVEHDRASYEQYF